This TCR beta chain came from a study of cytomegalovirus exposure and HLA in healthy donors. Points from the study as a whole: What was likely a sequencing artifact was a cluster of highly shared sequence variants. The authors enumerated 150 to 200 TCR beta chains as linked to cytomegalovirus.

The PCR used 60 Vbeta and 13 Jbeta primers. Method: immunoSEQ multiplex PCR; TCRdb's copy keeps in-frame clones and lacks some. The sample has about 170,000 clones; 60% to 80% are singletons. The ends lost 0 bases at V and 4 bases at J; junction bases unmatched: 5. The CDR3 extends over 16 amino acids. Germline assignment: CDR1 MGHRA and CDR2 YSYEKL. Worth noting for this clone: The antigen remains undetermined.

This chain links TRBV4-1 with TRBJ1-2; TRBD1 agrees at 10 bases. Input material: PBMCs. The sequence derives from a female donor in good health and CMV-seronegative. The CDR3 spells CASSQETGGAGYGYTF. CDR3 nucleotides: TGCGCCAGCAGCCAAGAGACAGGGGGCGCTGGCTATGGCTACACCTTC.